These T cell receptor beta chains were read from a single sample in a study of control samples from healthy donors and cancer patients. The assay was immunoSEQ multiplex PCR, and TCRdb's table has in-frame clones only and misses some. Counted here are some 87,000 clones, around 83% occurring once; the ten biggest clones make up roughly 11%. Sequenced material: PBMCs. These receptor sequences come from a man in his sixties with head and neck cancer. CDR3s include the opening cysteine and the closing phenylalanine or tryptophan. The order of the fields is D gene, V gene, clone size, J gene, CDR3 DNA, CDR3 protein. The D gene is left open where the match is weak. A clone size is listed for some rows: how often the clone was seen (once, few, many), or a class if it is expanded.

TRBD1	TRBV19	-	TRBJ2-3	TGTGCCAGTAGTATACGTCCAGGGGGCAGCACAGATACGCAGTATTTT	CASSIRPGGSTDTQYF
-	TRBV18	-	TRBJ1-3	TGTGCCAGCTCACCACGGGACAAAAACACCATATATTTT	CASSPRDKNTIYF
TRBD2	TRBV2	-	TRBJ2-3	TGTGCCAGCACCCGGGTTAGCGGGAATACGCAGTATTTT	CASTRVSGNTQYF
-	TRBV28	-	TRBJ1-4	TGTGCCAGCAGTTTACGCGGGGAAGGCGGCGAAAAACTGTTTTTT	CASSLRGEGGEKLFF
-	TRBV20-1	-	TRBJ1-1	TGCAGTGCTAGTCTTGAATGGGGGCGGACTGAAGCTTTCTTT	CSASLEWGRTEAFF
TRBD1	TRBV3-1/TRBV3-2	-	TRBJ1-3	TGTGCCAGCAGCCATTTTACGGGACAGGGGTTAGCTGGAAACACCATATATTTT	CASSHFTGQGLAGNTIYF
TRBD2	TRBV18	-	TRBJ2-1	TGTGCCAGCTCACTTAATGTTTTCTTAGCGGGTTCCTACAATGAGCAGTTCTTC	CASSLNVFLAGSYNEQFF
TRBD1	TRBV27	-	TRBJ1-3	TGTGCCAGCAGGGGTTTGGGACAGGGGAACACCATATATTTT	CASRGLGQGNTIYF
-	TRBV7-9	-	TRBJ2-6	TGTGCCAGCAGCTCTGGAAACAGGGAAAGGCACTCTGGGGCCAACGTCCTGACTTTC	CASSSGNRERHSGANVLTF
-	TRBV4-2	-	TRBJ1-4	TGTGCCAGCAGCCCCCGTGGGGGGAATAATGAAAAACTGTTTTTT	CASSPRGGNNEKLFF
TRBD2	TRBV5-1	-	TRBJ2-5	TGCGCCAGCAGCTCGAAGGTCTTACCGGGACTAGCGGGAGGGGAGACCCAGTACTTC	CASSSKVLPGLAGGETQYF
-	TRBV6-5	-	TRBJ2-1	TGTGCCAGCAGTCTCCGTAGCTCCTACAATGAGCAGTTCTTC	CASSLRSSYNEQFF
-	TRBV28	-	TRBJ2-7	TGTGCCAGCAGTTTATCAGATTTTAAATCCTACGAGCAGTACTTC	CASSLSDFKSYEQYF
-	TRBV11-2	-	TRBJ2-1	TGTGCCAGCAGCTTAGCGGTAGCAGCCTACAATGAGCAGTTCTTC	CASSLAVAAYNEQFF
-	TRBV27	-	TRBJ1-1	TGTGCCAGCAGTAAACAGGACGGATTGAACACTGAAGCTTTCTTT	CASSKQDGLNTEAFF
-	TRBV28	-	TRBJ1-5	TGTGCCAGCAGTCCGGGGATGGGGGCGCGGCAGCCCCAGCATTTT	CASSPGMGARQPQHF
-	TRBV7-9	-	TRBJ1-3	TGTGCCTGCCCGGGCAGGGGAGATTTTGGAAACACCATATATTTT	CACPGRGDFGNTIYF
-	TRBV6-2/TRBV6-3	-	TRBJ1-5	TGTGCCAGCAGTCCGGACATTAGTTCCAATCAGCCCCAGCATTTT	CASSPDISSNQPQHF
-	TRBV12-3/TRBV12-4	-	TRBJ1-3	TGTGCCAGCACCAAAGGGGGAGGAAACACCATATATTTT	CASTKGGGNTIYF
-	TRBV19	-	TRBJ1-2	TGTGCCAGTAGTGGCGTCCTGGACAGAAACTATGGCTACACCTTC	CASSGVLDRNYGYTF
-	TRBV6-4	-	TRBJ1-2	TGTGCCAGCAGTGACGACTGGGGAGGGGGTTCCTACACCTTC	CASSDDWGGGSYTF
TRBD2	TRBV19	-	TRBJ2-1	TGTGCCAGTAGCGGGGGGACTAGCGGGAGGAGATATGAGCAGTTCTTC	CASSGGTSGRRYEQFF
-	TRBV6-5	few	TRBJ2-7	TGTGCCAGCATCCAAGAGTCCCCCTACGAGCAGTACTTC	CASIQESPYEQYF
TRBD1	TRBV19	once	TRBJ2-2	TGTGCCTCTAGCCACGGACAGGGACGACACGGGGAGCTGTTTTTT	CASSHGQGRHGELFF
TRBD2	TRBV6-5	-	TRBJ2-7	TGTGCCAGCAGTTACCAGCGGGGGCCCTACGAGCAGTACTTC	CASSYQRGPYEQYF
TRBD1	TRBV2	-	TRBJ2-7	TGTGCCAGCGAATGGACAGGACGTGAGGGGGAGCAGTACTTC	CASEWTGREGEQYF
TRBD1	TRBV19	-	TRBJ1-1	TGTGCCAGTAGTCTACGACAGGGGGTATACTCCACTGAAGCTTTCTTT	CASSLRQGVYSTEAFF
TRBD1	TRBV28	once	TRBJ2-7	TGTGCCACGCGTAAACAGGGGTCATACGAGCAGTACTTC	CATRKQGSYEQYF
TRBD2	TRBV4-1	-	TRBJ2-7	TGCGCCAGCAGCCAGGGACTAGCGGGAGTATCTGGCCACGAGCAGTACTTC	CASSQGLAGVSGHEQYF